These 19 T cell receptor beta chains came from one sample sequenced in a study of CD8 T cells in ankylosing spondylitis. TCRdb reanalysed the 5' RACE reads using MiXCR and keeps one entry per CDR3 protein. The table lists 190,000 or so distinct CDR3 sequences, around 13% of them singletons. Sequencing used blood, either unsorted or a sorted T cell fraction (not recorded which). The source is a male donor with ankylosing spondylitis or in good health (not recorded which).

This chain connects TRBV20-1 to TRBJ2-1; no clear D gene. The CDR3 is 13 residues long. Trimming took off 3 bases at V and 9 bases at J, with 15 bases between the two ends. Germline V gene data show CDR1 as DFQATT and CDR2 as SNEGSKA (reference sequence). The CDR3 here is CSASMSGRSEQFF. The CDR3 DNA sequence: TGCAGTGCTAGTATGTCTGGTCGGAGTGAGCAGTTCTTC.

This clonotype appeared many times. The gene calls are TRBV5-6 and TRBJ2-7, with 8 bases lining up with TRBD1. Germline lookup yields CDR1 SGHDT and CDR2 YYEEEE. J lost 1 base, V lost 4 bases, and 4 bases had no gene match. This CDR3 region has 14 residues. The CDR3 DNA reads TGTGCCAGCAGCCACAGGGGGTTATCCTACGAGCAGTACTTC. This gives the protein CASSHRGLSYEQYF.

The table lists this clonotype with many counts. The chain links TRBV29-1 to TRBJ1-1; D unclear. Trimming pared 0 bases from V and 1 base from J, leaving 9 bases between. CDR3 length equals 14 residues. The germline V gene has CDR1 SQVTM and CDR2 ANQGSEA. The CDR3, as DNA: TGCAGCGTTGAAGATCTTGAGGGGAACACTGAAGCTTTCTTT. Translating it yields CSVEDLEGNTEAFF.

A few counts support this clonotype. This chain connects TRBV7-8 to TRBJ2-2; D is uncertain. The V end lost 1 base, the J end lost 7 bases, and 7 bases lay between the germline ends. The CDR3 sequence is 13 residues long. Per germline, CDR1 SGHVS and CDR2 FQNEAQ. CDR3 loop: CASSLDPGGELFF. CDR3 nucleotides: TGTGCCAGCAGCTTAGATCCGGGCGGGGAGCTGTTTTTT.

The genes are TRBV12-3 or TRBV12-4 and TRBJ2-1; D perhaps matches TRBD2 (7 bases). Between the trimmed V and J ends, which lost 5 bases and 4 bases, there was a span of 18 bases. The CDR3 runs 16 residues. CDR3 region: CASSPLEGGPYNEQFF. The DNA of the CDR3 is TGTGCCAGCAGTCCATTAGAGGGGGGGCCGTACAATGAGCAGTTCTTC.

This clonotype was recorded a few times. The chain combines TRBV7-2 with TRBJ1-2; 7 bases match TRBD1. J was trimmed by 6 bases and V by 5 bases; bases with no gene match: 12. The CDR3 spans 15 residues. The germline V gene has CDR1 SGHTA and CDR2 FQGNSA. This CDR3 is CASSPNLTGEDGYTF. The CDR3 coding sequence is TGTGCCAGCAGCCCCAACCTTACAGGGGAGGATGGCTACACCTTC.

This clonotype was observed a handful of times. The CDR3 coding sequence is TGTGCCACCAGCCCGAGGGGGGCAGCAGGGGAGCTGTTTTTT. Its protein is CATSPRGAAGELFF. J is TRBJ2-2 and V is TRBV15; tentatively, D is TRBD1 or TRBD2 (6 bases each). The germline gives CDR1 LNHNV, CDR2 YYDKDF (reference sequence). Trimming removed 5 bases at V and 8 bases at J, with 15 bases between. The CDR3 covers 14 residues. The full variable domain, rest sourced from reference TRBV15 and TRBJ2-2, is DAMVIQNPRYQVTQFGKPVTLSCSQTLNHNVMYWYQQKSSQAPKLLFHYYDKDFNNEADTPDNFQSRRPNTSFCFLDIRSPGLGDTAMYLCATSPRGAAGELFFGEGSRLTVL.

The chain has TRBV27 and TRBJ1-5; tentative D call: TRBD1 (6 bases). Germline CDR1 reads MNHEY; CDR2 reads SMNVEV (reference sequence). CDR3 length equals 13 residues. The V gene lost 2 bases and the J gene lost 6 bases, with 8 bases spanning the gap. This CDR3 reads CASSLIQGQPQHF. The DNA for the CDR3 is TGTGCCAGCAGTTTAATACAGGGTCAGCCCCAGCATTTT.

This clonotype was detected many times. The rearrangement links TRBV12-3 or TRBV12-4 to TRBJ2-5; D is uncertain. The CDR3 is 12 amino acids. The V and J ends lost 4 bases and 8 bases respectively, with 11 bases between them. CDR3 in amino acids: CASSSRTQTQYF. Written as DNA, the CDR3 is TGTGCCAGCAGTTCCAGGACCCAAACCCAGTACTTC.

This clonotype has more than one count but fewer than ten. The CDR3 sequence: CASSRGRIGVTDTQYF. In DNA form, the CDR3 reads TGTGCCAGCAGTCGGGGACGGATTGGGGTGACAGATACGCAGTATTTT. V gene TRBV27 combines with J gene TRBJ2-3; D is possibly TRBD1 or TRBD2 (5 bases each). Germline CDR1 reads MNHEY; CDR2 reads SMNVEV (reference sequence). V shed 5 bases and J shed 3 bases, with 18 bases lying between them. The CDR3 sequence is 16 residues long.

This sequence joins TRBV20-1 and TRBJ1-5, with 7 bases identical to TRBD1. CDR1 is DFQATT, CDR2 SNEGSKA, per germline (reference sequence). The CDR3 consists of 12 residues. Trimming took 6 bases from V and 7 from J; bases not matched to a gene: 6. The CDR3 protein is CSARQGAQPQHF. The CDR3, as DNA: TGCAGTGCGAGACAGGGTGCCCAGCCCCAGCATTTT.

The genes are TRBV12-3 or TRBV12-4 and TRBJ2-2; D gene uncertain. This CDR3 has 11 residues. Trimming removed 5 bases from V and 7 bases from J, with 5 bases in between. The CDR3 loop is CASSGDGELFF. In nucleotides, the CDR3 is TGTGCCAGCAGTGGGGACGGGGAGCTGTTTTTT.

The chain combines TRBV4-1 with TRBJ1-4, with 7 nucleotides matching TRBD1. Germline assignment: CDR1 MGHRA and CDR2 YSYEKL. This CDR3 has 16 residues. With 3 bases clipped from V and 7 bases from J, the junction kept 11 bases outside the gene matches. CDR3 residues: CASSHVSTGMGEKLFF. For the CDR3, the DNA is TGCGCCAGCAGCCACGTATCGACAGGGATGGGTGAAAAACTGTTTTTT.

The rearrangement links TRBV4-1 to TRBJ2-5, with 11 bases aligning to TRBD1. The CDR3 extends over 15 amino acids. The ends lost 5 bases at V and 5 bases at J; junction bases unmatched: 7. Germline CDR1 is MGHRA and CDR2 is YSYEKL. The CDR3 bases are TGCGCCAGCAGCGGGGACAGGGGGATCGAGGAGACCCAGTACTTC. It translates to CASSGDRGIEETQYF.

The V gene is TRBV5-1, the J gene TRBJ1-2; 8 nucleotides match TRBD1. This CDR3 has 15 amino acids. Germline CDR1 reads SGHRS; CDR2 reads YFSETQ. Trimming took 2 bases from V and 2 from J; bases not matched to a gene: 5. CDR3 protein: CASSLHRTGNYGYTF. The CDR3 DNA is TGCGCCAGCAGCTTACATCGGACAGGGAACTATGGCTACACCTTC. Filled out from reference TRBV5-1 and TRBJ1-2, the complete variable domain reads KAGVTQTPRYLIKTRGQQVTLSCSPISGHRSVSWYQQTPGQGLQFLFEYFSETQRNKGNFPGRFSGRQFSNSRSEMNVSTLELGDSALYLCASSLHRTGNYGYTFGSGTRLTVV.

The chain joins TRBV20-1 to TRBJ2-1; 8 nucleotides match TRBD1. Germline V CDR1 and CDR2: DFQATT, SNEGSKA (reference sequence). Trimming removed 7 bases from V and 7 bases from J; junction bases left unmatched: 9. The CDR3 is 13 residues long. CDR3 residues: CSVADRDDNEQFF. The CDR3 bases are TGCAGTGTGGCGGACAGGGACGATAATGAGCAGTTCTTC.

Notes on this clonotype: Sequence at one end of the junction differs from germline and may be a read error. This sequence joins TRBV4-1 and TRBJ1-1; D possibly corresponds to TRBD1 (5 bases). The CDR3 spans 14 residues. Looked up from germline, CDR1 is MGHRA and CDR2 is YSYEKL. The CDR3 spells CASSPQRGEVKALF. CDR3 DNA sequence: TGCGCCAGCAGCCCCCAGAGGGGAGAGGTGAAAGCTCTCTTT.

This chain uses TRBV4-1 with TRBJ2-5; possible D gene TRBD1, 6 bases. V lost 2 bases to trimming and J lost 4 bases, with 11 bases between them. The CDR3 runs 14 residues. Germline V gene data show CDR1 as MGHRA and CDR2 as YSYEKL. This CDR3 reads CASSQQGRGETQYF. The CDR3 DNA is TGCGCCAGCAGCCAACAGGGGCGCGGAGAGACCCAGTACTTC.

At least ten counts were recorded for this clonotype. The chain carries TRBV4-2 and TRBJ1-5; tentatively, D is TRBD1 (5 bases). Germline V gives CDR1 LGHNA, CDR2 YNFKEQ. The V end lost 0 bases, the J end lost 8 bases, and 17 bases lay between the germline ends. The CDR3 loop spans 16 amino acids. Here the CDR3 reads CASSQDAQSGGKPQHF. The CDR3 region has the DNA TGTGCCAGCAGCCAAGATGCGCAATCGGGGGGTAAGCCCCAGCATTTT.